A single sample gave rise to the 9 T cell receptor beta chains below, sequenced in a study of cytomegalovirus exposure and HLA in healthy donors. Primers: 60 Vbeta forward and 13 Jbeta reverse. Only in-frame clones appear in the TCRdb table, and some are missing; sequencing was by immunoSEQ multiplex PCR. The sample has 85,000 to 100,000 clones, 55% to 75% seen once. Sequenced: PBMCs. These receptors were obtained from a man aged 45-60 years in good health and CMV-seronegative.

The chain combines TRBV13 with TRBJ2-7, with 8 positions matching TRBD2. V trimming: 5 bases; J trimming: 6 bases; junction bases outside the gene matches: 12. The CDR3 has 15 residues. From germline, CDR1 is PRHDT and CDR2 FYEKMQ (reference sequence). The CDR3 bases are TGTGCCAGCAGCGCGGGGGGCGAGGGTCCCTTCGAGCAGTACTTC. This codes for CASSAGGEGPFEQYF.

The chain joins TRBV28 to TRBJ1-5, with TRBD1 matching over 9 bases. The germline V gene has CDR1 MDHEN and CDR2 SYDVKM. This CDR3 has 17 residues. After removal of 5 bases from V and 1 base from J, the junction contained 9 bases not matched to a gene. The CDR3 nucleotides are TGTGCCAGCAGTCACGCCTCTGGGACAGGGAGCAATCAGCCCCAGCATTTT. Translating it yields CASSHASGTGSNQPQHF.

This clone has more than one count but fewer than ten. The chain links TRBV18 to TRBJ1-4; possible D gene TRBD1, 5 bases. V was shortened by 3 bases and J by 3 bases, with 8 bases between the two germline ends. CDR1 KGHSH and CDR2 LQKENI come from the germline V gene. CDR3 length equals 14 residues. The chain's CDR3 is CASSPGGPNEKLFF. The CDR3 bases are TGTGCCAGCTCACCGGGGGGACCTAATGAAAAACTGTTTTTT.

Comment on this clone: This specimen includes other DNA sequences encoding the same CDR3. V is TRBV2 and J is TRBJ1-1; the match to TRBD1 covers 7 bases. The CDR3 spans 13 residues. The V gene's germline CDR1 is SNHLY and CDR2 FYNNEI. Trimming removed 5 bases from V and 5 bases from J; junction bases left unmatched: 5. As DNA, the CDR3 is TGTGCCAGCAGTACAGGGGCGGGAACTGAAGCTTTCTTT. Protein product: CASSTGAGTEAFF.

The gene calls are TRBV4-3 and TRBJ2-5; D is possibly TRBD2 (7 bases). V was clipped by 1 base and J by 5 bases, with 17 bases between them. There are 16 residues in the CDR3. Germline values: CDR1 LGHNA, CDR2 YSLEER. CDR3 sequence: CASSQGRVGGGETQYF. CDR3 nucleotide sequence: TGCGCCAGCAGCCAAGGTCGAGTAGGGGGAGGGGAGACCCAGTACTTC.

Here the CDR3 DNA reads TGTGCCTGGAGTCCAGGCAATGAGCAGTTCTTC. Protein product: CAWSPGNEQFF. The chain couples TRBV30 to TRBJ2-1; D not resolved. The CDR3 totals 11 residues. Germline-derived CDR1 and CDR2 are GTSNPN and SVGIG (reference sequence). Trimming left V 2 bases short and J 6 bases short, with 5 bases between.

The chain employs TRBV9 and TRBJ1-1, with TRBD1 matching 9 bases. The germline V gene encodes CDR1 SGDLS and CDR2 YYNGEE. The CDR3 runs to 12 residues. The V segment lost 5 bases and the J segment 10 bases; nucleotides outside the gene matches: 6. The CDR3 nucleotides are TGTGCCAGCAGTCCGGGACAGGGAGCAGCTTTCTTT. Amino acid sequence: CASSPGQGAAFF.

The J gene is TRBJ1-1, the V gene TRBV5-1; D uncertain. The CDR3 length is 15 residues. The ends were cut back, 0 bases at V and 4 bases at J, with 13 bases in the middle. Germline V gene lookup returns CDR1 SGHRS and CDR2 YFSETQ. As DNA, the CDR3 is TGCGCCAGCAGCTTGGCCGAGGGCGCGAGCACTGAAGCTTTCTTT. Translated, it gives CASSLAEGASTEAFF.

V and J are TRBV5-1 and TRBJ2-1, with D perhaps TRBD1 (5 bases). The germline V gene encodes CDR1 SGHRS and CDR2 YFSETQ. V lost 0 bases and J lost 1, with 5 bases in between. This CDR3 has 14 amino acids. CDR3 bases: TGCGCCAGCAGCTTGGGACAGTCCTACAATGAGCAGTTCTTC. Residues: CASSLGQSYNEQFF.